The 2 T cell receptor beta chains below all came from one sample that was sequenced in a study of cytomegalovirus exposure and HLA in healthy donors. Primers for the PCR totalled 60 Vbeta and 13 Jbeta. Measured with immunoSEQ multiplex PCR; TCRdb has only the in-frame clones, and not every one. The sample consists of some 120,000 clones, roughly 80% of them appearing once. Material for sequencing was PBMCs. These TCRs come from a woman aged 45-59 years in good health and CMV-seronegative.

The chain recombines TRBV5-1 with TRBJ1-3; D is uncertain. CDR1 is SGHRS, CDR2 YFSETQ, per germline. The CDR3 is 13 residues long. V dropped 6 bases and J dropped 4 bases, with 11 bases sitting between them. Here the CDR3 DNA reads TGCGCCAGCACCGCCGGAGCCGGAAACACCATATATTTT. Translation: CASTAGAGNTIYF.

The CDR3 DNA follows: TGTGCCAGCAGTTACGCGGGGTCTGAAGCTTTCTTT. It encodes CASSYAGSEAFF. The gene calls are TRBV6-5 and TRBJ1-1; no reliable D call. This CDR3 spans 12 amino acids. V was trimmed by 2 bases and J by 6 bases, leaving 7 bases between them. The germline V gene encodes CDR1 MNHEY and CDR2 SVGAGI.